These 3 T cell receptor beta chains share one sample of origin, sequenced in a study of T-cell reconstitution after alpha-beta-depleted transplantation in children. Using unique molecular identifiers, the investigators prepared the TCRbeta library. A single record per CDR3 protein comes from TCRdb applying MiXCR to the PCR reads. This table has roughly 400,000 distinct CDR3 sequences, around 20% appearing once. This specimen was PBMCs from the stem cell graft donor, taken from the stem cell graft. All receptors come from a human donor who donated a stem cell graft to a child with acute myeloid leukemia.

The genes are TRBV7-6 and TRBJ2-1; TRBD1 or TRBD2 may be the D gene (5 bases each). The CDR3 totals 14 residues. The ends were cut back, 3 bases at V and 5 bases at J, with 11 bases in the middle. Looked up from germline, CDR1 is SGHVS and CDR2 is FNYEAQ. The CDR3 region is CASSLGVQDNEQFF. Written as DNA, the CDR3 is TGTGCCAGCAGCTTGGGGGTCCAGGACAATGAGCAGTTCTTC. Looking up the rest from reference TRBV7-6 and TRBJ2-1 gives the full variable domain: GAGVSQSPRYKVTKRGQDVALRCDPISGHVSLYWYRQALGQGPEFLTYFNYEAQQDKSGLPNDRFSAERPEGSISTLTIQRTEQRDSAMYRCASSLGVQDNEQFFGPGTRLTVL.

This clonotype was detected a few times. The chain recombines TRBV19 with TRBJ2-1, with 9 bases matching TRBD2. The trim removed 3 bases at V and 4 bases at J, leaving 1 base unmatched. The CDR3 sequence is 14 residues long. Germline V CDR1 and CDR2: LNHDA, SQIVND (reference sequence). CDR3 DNA: TGTGCCAGTAGTATGGGACTAGCTTACAATGAGCAGTTCTTC. It encodes CASSMGLAYNEQFF.

The chain carries TRBV4-3 and TRBJ2-7, with 7 bases matching TRBD1. Germline assignment: CDR1 LGHNA and CDR2 YSLEER. The CDR3 length is 16 residues. Losses at the gene ends were 0 bases for V and 1 base for J; bases not matched to a gene: 6. The CDR3 nucleotides are TGCGCCAGCAGCCAAGATCCGAGGGGGCTGTCCTACGAGCAGTACTTC. Protein product: CASSQDPRGLSYEQYF.